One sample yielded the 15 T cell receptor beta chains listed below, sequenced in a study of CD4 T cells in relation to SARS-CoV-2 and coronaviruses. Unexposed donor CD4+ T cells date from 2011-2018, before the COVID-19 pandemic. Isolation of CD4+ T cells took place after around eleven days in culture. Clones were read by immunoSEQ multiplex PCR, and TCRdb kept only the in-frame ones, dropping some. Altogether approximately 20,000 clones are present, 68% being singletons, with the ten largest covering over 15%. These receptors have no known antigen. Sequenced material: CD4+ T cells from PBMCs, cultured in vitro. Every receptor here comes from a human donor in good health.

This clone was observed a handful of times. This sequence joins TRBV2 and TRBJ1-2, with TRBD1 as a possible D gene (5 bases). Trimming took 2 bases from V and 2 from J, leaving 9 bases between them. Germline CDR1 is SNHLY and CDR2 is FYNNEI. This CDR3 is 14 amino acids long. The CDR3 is CASSERGRNYGYTF. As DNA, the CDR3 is TGTGCCAGCAGTGAACGGGGACGGAACTATGGCTACACCTTC.

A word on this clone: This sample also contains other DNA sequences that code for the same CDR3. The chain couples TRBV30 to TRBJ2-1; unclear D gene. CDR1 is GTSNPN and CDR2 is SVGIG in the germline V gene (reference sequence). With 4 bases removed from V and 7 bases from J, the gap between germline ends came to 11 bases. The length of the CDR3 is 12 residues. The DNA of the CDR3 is TGTGCCTGGAACCTTAGAGCGAATGAGCAGTTCTTC. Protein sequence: CAWNLRANEQFF.

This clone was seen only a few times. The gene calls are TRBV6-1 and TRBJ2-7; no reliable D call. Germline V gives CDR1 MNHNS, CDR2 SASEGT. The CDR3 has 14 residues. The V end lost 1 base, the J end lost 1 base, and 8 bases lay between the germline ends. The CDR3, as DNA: TGTGCCAGCAGTGAAGTTGGCTTGTCCTACGAGCAGTACTTC. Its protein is CASSEVGLSYEQYF.

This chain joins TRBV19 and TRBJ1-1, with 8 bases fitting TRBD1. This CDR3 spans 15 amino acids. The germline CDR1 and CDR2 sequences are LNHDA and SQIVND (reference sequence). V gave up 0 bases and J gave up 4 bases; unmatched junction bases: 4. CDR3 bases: TGTGCCAGTAGTATAGAGGGCCAGGGGGCCACTGAAGCTTTCTTT. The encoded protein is CASSIEGQGATEAFF.

In DNA, the CDR3 is TGTGCCAGCAGGTCCAGGACAGCCTACGAGCAGTACTTC. Protein: CASRSRTAYEQYF. The V call is TRBV5-6, the J call TRBJ2-7; weak D call: TRBD1 (6 bases). The V gene lost 5 bases and the J gene lost 2 bases, with 11 bases spanning the gap. The CDR3 length is 13 residues. The germline CDR1 and CDR2 sequences are SGHDT and YYEEEE.

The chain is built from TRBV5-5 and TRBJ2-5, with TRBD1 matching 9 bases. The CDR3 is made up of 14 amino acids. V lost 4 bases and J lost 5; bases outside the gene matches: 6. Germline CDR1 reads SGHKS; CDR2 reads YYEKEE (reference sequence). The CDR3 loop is CASSPDRGGETQYF. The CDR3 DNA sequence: TGTGCCAGCAGCCCGGACAGGGGCGGGGAGACCCAGTACTTC.

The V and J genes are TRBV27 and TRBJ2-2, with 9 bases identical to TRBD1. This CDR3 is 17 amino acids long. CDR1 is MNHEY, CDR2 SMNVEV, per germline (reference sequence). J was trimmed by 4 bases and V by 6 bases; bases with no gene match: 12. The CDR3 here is CASSIGTGRFVTGELFF. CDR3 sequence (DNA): TGTGCCAGCAGCATCGGGACAGGGCGGTTTGTCACCGGGGAGCTGTTTTTT.

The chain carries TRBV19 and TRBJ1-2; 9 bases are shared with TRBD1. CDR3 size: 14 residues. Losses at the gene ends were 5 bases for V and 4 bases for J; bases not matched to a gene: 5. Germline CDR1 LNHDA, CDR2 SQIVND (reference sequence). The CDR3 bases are TGTGCCAGTAGTGTTACAGGGGGCCCCTATGGCTACACCTTC. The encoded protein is CASSVTGGPYGYTF.

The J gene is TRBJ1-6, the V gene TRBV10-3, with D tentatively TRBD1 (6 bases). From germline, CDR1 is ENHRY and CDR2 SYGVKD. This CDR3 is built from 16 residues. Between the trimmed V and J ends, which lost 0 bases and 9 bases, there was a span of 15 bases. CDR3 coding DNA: TGTGCCATCAGTGAGTCGGCGGGGGCGGTAGGTTCACCCCTCCACTTT. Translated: CAISESAGAVGSPLHF.

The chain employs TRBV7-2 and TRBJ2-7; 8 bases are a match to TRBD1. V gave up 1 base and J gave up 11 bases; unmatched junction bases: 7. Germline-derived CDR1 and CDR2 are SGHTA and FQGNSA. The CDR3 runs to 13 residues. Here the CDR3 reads CASSLGSQGAEYF. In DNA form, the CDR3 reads TGTGCCAGCAGCTTAGGTTCCCAGGGGGCTGAGTACTTC.

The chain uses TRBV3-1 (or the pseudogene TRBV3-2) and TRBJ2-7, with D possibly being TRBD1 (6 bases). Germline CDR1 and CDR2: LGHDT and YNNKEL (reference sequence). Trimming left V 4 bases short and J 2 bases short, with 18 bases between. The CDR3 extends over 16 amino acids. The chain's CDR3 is CASSRDKVYTAYEQYF. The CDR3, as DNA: TGTGCCAGCAGCCGGGACAAGGTCTACACAGCCTACGAGCAGTACTTC.

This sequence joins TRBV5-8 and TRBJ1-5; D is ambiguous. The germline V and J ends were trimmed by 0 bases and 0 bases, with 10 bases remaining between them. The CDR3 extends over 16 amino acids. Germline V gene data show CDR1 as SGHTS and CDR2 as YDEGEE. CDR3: CASSLAKAGSNQPQHF. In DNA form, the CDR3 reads TGTGCCAGCAGCTTGGCCAAGGCAGGTAGCAATCAGCCCCAGCATTTT.

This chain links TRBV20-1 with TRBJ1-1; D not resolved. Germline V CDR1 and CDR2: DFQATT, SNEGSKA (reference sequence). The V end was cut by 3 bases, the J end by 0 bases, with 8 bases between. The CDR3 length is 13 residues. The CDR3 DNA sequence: TGCAGTGCTAGTAGGGCCCTGAACACTGAAGCTTTCTTT. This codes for CSASRALNTEAFF.

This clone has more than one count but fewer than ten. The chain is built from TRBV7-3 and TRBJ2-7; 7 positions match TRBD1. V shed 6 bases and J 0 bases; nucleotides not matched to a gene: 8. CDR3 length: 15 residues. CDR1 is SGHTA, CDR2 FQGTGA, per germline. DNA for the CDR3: TGTGCCAGCAGTCTATCCGAGGGGGCCTCCTACGAGCAGTACTTC. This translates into CASSLSEGASYEQYF.

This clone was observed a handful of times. This CDR3 is CASSSISTGGYTF. CDR3 in DNA: TGTGCCAGCAGCTCCATCTCGACAGGGGGCTACACCTTC. The chain is built from TRBV5-6 and TRBJ1-2, with 7 bases aligning to TRBD1. Unmatched junction bases numbered 7, after V lost 3 bases and J lost 8 bases. The CDR3 is made up of 13 amino acids. Per the germline V gene, CDR1 is SGHDT and CDR2 is YYEEEE. Variable domain in full (rest from reference TRBV5-6 and TRBJ1-2): DAGVTQSPTHLIKTRGQQVTLRCSPKSGHDTVSWYQQALGQGPQFIFQYYEEEERQRGNFPDRFSGHQFPNYSSELNVNALLLGDSALYLCASSSISTGGYTFGSGTRLTVV.